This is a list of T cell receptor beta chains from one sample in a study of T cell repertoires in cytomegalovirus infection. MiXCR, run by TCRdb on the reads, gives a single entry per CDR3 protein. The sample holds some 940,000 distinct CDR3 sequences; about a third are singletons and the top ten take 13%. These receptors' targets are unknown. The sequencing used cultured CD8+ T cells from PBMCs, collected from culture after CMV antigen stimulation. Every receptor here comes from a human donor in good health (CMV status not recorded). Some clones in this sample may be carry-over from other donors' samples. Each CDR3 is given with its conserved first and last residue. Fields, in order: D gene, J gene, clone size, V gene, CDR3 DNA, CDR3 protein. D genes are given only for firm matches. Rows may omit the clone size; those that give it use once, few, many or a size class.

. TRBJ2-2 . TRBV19 TGTGCCAGTAGTATGGGAACTGACACCGGGGAGCTGTTTTTT CASSMGTDTGELFF
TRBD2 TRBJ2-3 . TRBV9 TGTGCCAGCAGCTTATCCCCCGGGGGGAGGAGGTCCACAGATACGCAGTATTTT CASSLSPGGRRSTDTQYF
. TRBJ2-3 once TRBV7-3 TGTGCCAGCAGCCCCCGGACCAACACAGATACGCAGTATTTT CASSPRTNTDTQYF
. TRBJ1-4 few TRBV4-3 TGCGCCAGCAGCACCCGGACCTTCCAAGCGGCGCTAGAAGAAAAACTGTTTTTT CASSTRTFQAALEEKLFF
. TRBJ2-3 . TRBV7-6 TGTGCCAGCAGCCCCTCTGAAGATACGCAGTATTTT CASSPSEDTQYF
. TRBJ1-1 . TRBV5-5 TGTGCCAGCAGCGTTATAACAGGGTTCCCGAACACTGAAGCTTTCTTT CASSVITGFPNTEAFF
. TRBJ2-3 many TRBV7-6 TGTGCCAGCAGCTTAGAGTGGTCCTCAGATACGCAGTATTTT CASSLEWSSDTQYF
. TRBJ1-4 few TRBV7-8 TGTGCCAGCAGCCCGCGACAGTATAATGAAAAACTGTTTTTT CASSPRQYNEKLFF
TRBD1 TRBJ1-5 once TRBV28 TGTGCCAGCGGTTATCGGGACAGGGGCTATCAGCCCCAGCATTTT CASGYRDRGYQPQHF
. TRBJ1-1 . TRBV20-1 TGCAGTGCTAGAGCTGGAACAGCCCTGAACACTGAAGCTTTCTTT CSARAGTALNTEAFF
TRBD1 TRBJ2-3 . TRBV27 TGTGCCAGCAGTTTTGCCCGGGACAGGGGGCAGTATTTT CASSFARDRGQYF
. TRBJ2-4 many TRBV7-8 TGTGCCAGCAGTCATAACCGTAGGGGGGGATTTCTAGCCAAAAACATTCAGTACTTC CASSHNRRGGFLAKNIQYF
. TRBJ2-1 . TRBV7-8 TGTGCCAGCAGCTTAGACTGGCGTAAGGAGCAGTTCTTC CASSLDWRKEQFF
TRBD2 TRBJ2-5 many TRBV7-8 TGTGCCAGCAGCTTACGGTCCAGCGGGGGTCCACAAGAGACCCAGTACTTC CASSLRSSGGPQETQYF
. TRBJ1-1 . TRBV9 TGTGCCAGCAGCGTAGAAGGTAGAATGAACACTGAAGCTTTCTTT CASSVEGRMNTEAFF
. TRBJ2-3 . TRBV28 TGTGCCAGCAGTTACGGGACCCAGGTCACAGATACGCAGTATTTT CASSYGTQVTDTQYF
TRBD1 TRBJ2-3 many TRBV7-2 TGTGCCAGCAGCTTGGGACAGGGCGAGATAGCAGATACGCAGTATTTT CASSLGQGEIADTQYF
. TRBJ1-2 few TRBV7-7 TGTGCTAGCAGCGGAAGGGACGGAGACCCCTCCTATCGGGGCTACACCTTC CASSGRDGDPSYRGYTF
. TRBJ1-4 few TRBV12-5 TGTGCTAGTGGTTTGTTCGGCACAACTAATGAAAAACTGTTTTTT CASGLFGTTNEKLFF
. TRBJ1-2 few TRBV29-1 TGCAGCGTTGTATTCCAGGGAAACTATGGCTACACCTTC CSVVFQGNYGYTF
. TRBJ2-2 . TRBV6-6 TGTGCCAGCACCTACACGGGCCACACCGGGGAGCTGTTTTTT CASTYTGHTGELFF
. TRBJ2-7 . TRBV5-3 TGTGCCAGCAGCTCGGGGAGCAACGAGCAGTACTTC CASSSGSNEQYF
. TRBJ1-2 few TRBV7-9 TGTGCCAGCAGCTTAGCTGGGACATATAGGGACTATGGCTACACCTTC CASSLAGTYRDYGYTF
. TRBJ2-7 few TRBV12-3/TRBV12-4 TGTGCCAGCAGGACCGGACTGTCGGGCGAGCAGTACTTC CASRTGLSGEQYF
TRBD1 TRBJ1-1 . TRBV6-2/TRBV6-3 TGTGCCAGCAGTTATACCCCGACAGGGTTGAACACTGAAGCTTTCTTT CASSYTPTGLNTEAFF
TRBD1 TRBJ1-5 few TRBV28 TGTGCCAGCAGCCCTGCGTCGACAGGGGCCAATCAGCCCCAGCATTTT CASSPASTGANQPQHF
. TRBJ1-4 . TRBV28 TGTGCCAGCCTTTCCGGAAGGGGAAAGGCAGAAAAACTGTTTTTT CASLSGRGKAEKLFF
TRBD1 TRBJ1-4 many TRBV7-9 TGTGCCAGCAGCCCACCGGGACAGGGACGTGAAAAACTGTTTTTT CASSPPGQGREKLFF
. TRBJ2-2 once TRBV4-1 TGTGCCGGCAGCCAAGAACCTCCGTCCCATCTGACCGGGGAGCTGTTTTTT CAGSQEPPSHLTGELFF
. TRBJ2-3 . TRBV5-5 TGTGCCAGCAGCTTGTTGTTAGGGGACACAGATACGCAGTATTTT CASSLLLGDTDTQYF
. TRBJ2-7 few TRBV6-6 TGTGCCAGCAGTTCCACGACAGTCTACGAGCAGTACTTC CASSSTTVYEQYF
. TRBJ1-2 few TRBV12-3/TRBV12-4 TGTGCCAGCAGTACGGGACTGAACTATGGCTACACCTTC CASSTGLNYGYTF
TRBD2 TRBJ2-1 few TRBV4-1 TGCGCCAGCAGCAGAGCGGGGCACAATGAGCAGTTCTTC CASSRAGHNEQFF
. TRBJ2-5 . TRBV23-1 TGCGCCAGCAGTCAAAGCCCGGCAGAGGAGACCCAGTACTTC CASSQSPAEETQYF
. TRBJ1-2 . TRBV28 TGTGCCAGCAGTCCAGGGGTTCCTAACTATGGCTACACCTTC CASSPGVPNYGYTF
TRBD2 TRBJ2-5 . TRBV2 TGTGCCAGCAAAGTGGGGACTAGCGGGGTTCAAGAGACCCAGTACTTC CASKVGTSGVQETQYF
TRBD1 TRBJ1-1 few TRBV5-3 TGTGCCAGCAGAGCCAGGGGGCCCGGGAACACTGAAGCTTTCTTT CASRARGPGNTEAFF
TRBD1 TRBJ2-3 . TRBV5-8 TGTGCCAGCAGCTCCGGGACAGGGACCACAGATACGCAGTATTTT CASSSGTGTTDTQYF
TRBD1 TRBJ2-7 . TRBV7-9 TGTGCCAGCAGCCCAAGACAGGGGGCTGCCTACGAGCAGTACTTC CASSPRQGAAYEQYF
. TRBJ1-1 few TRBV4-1 TGCGCCAGCAGCCAAGAGGGGCAGGGGATGAACACTGAAGCTTTCTTT CASSQEGQGMNTEAFF
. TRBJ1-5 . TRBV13 TGTGCCAGCAGCTTAAGTCTTGTCAATCAGCCCCAGCATTTT CASSLSLVNQPQHF